The present TCR beta chain was sequenced within a study of cytotoxic CD8 clonotypes in ibrutinib-treated CLL. About the research overall: The response samples were taken once patients had been treated for a median of about 12 months, range 6 to 36.

Using immunoSEQ multiplex PCR, the repertoire was profiled, and TCRdb retains in-frame clones only, with some absent. Altogether fewer than 200,000 clones are present, around 80% being singletons, with the ten largest covering 4.6%. Study conclusions and caveats: Clonality grew at ibrutinib response; at progression, it decreased back toward baseline. Circulating CD8+ T-cell counts were tracked by baseline clonality, which exceeded that of age-matched healthy donors. A difference in sampling times existed between sustained-remission and progressing patients.

With regard to this clone: Its antigen remains unknown.

Germline CDR1 and CDR2: MNHEY and SVGAGI. This CDR3 is 14 amino acids long. The ends were cut back, 8 bases at V and 0 bases at J, with 11 bases in the middle. The sequencing here drew on PBMCs, taken after 24 months of ibrutinib treatment. The V and J genes are TRBV6-5 and TRBJ1-3; D is possibly TRBD1 (5 bases). This TCR was recovered from a human donor with chronic lymphocytic leukemia. CDR3 coding DNA: TGTGCCAGCTCACAGGAGTACTCTGGAAACACCATATATTTT. Translated: CASSQEYSGNTIYF.